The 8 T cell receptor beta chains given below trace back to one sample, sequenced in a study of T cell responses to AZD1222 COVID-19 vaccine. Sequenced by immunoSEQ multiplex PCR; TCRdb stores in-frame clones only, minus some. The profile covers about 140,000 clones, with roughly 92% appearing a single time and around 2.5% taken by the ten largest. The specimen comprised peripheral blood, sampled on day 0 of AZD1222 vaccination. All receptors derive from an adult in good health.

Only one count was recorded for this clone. DNA for the CDR3: TGTGCCAGCAGTGAATCCCACGCTCTCACAGATACGCAGTATTTT. Protein sequence: CASSESHALTDTQYF. This chain uses TRBV6-1 with TRBJ2-3, with D hard to call. Trimming removed 2 bases from V and 2 bases from J, with 11 bases in between. The CDR3 spans 15 residues. Germline CDR1 is MNHNS and CDR2 is SASEGT.

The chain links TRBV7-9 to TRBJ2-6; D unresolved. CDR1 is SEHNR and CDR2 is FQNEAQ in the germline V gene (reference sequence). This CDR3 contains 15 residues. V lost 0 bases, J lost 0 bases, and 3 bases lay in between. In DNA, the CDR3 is TGTGCCAGCAGCTTAGCCCGCTCTGGGGCCAACGTCCTGACTTTC. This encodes CASSLARSGANVLTF.

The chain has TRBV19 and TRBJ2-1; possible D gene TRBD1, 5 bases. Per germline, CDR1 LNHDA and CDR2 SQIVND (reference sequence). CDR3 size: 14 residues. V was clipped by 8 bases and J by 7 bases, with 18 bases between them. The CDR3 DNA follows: TGTGCCAGTTCAGAACAGGTTAATCGGAATGAGCAGTTCTTC. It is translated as CASSEQVNRNEQFF.

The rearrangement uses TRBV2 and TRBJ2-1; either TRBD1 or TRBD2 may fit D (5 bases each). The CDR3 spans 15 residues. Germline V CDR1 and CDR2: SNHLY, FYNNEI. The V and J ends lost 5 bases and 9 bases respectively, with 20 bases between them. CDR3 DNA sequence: TGTGCCAGCAGTCCCTCGGCTAGCCGAGGGACTGAGCAGTTCTTC. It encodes CASSPSASRGTEQFF.

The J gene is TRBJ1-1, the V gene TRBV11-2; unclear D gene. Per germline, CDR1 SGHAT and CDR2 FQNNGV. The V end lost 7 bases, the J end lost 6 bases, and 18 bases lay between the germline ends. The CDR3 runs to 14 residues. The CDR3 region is CASTPGGRGSEAFF. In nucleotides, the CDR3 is TGTGCCAGCACCCCGGGAGGCAGAGGCTCTGAAGCTTTCTTT.

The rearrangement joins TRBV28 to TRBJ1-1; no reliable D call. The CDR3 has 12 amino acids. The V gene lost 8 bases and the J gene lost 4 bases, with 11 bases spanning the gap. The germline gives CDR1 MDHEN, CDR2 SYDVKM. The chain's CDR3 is CASSVGSTEAFF. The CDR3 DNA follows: TGTGCCAGCTCCGTGGGCAGCACTGAAGCTTTCTTT. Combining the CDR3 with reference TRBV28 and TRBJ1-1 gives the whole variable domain DVKVTQSSRYLVKRTGEKVFLECVQDMDHENMFWYRQDPGLGLRLIYFSYDVKMKEKGDIPEGYSVSREKKERFSLILESASTNQTSMYLCASSVGSTEAFFGQGTRLTVV.

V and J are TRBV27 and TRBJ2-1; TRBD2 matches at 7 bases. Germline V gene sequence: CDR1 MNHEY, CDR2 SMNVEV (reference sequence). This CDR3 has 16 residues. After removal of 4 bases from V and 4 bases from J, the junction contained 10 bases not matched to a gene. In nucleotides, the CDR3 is TGTGCCAGCAGTTCCTCCCCGGGGGGAGCTTACAATGAGCAGTTCTTC. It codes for CASSSSPGGAYNEQFF.

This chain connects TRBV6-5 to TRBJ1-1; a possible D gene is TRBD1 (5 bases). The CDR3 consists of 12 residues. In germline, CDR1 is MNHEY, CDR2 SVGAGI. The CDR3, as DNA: TGTGTCACCTTCCCCCGGGGGACTGAAGCTTTCTTT. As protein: CVTFPRGTEAFF.